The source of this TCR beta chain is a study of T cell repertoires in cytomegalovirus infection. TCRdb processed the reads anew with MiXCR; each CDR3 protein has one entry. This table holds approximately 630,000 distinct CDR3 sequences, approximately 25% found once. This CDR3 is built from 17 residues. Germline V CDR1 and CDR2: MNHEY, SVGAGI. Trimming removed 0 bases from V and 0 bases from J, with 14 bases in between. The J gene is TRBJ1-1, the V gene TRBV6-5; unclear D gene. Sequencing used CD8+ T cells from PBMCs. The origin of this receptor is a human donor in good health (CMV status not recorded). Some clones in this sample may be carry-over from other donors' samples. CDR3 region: CASSYSTLQVLNTEAFF. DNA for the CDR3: TGTGCCAGCAGTTACTCGACGTTGCAGGTCTTGAACACTGAAGCTTTCTTT.